These T cell receptor beta chains were read from a single sample in a study of blood T cell repertoires in COVID-19. Some clones are missing from TCRdb's copy, which holds only in-frame ones; the method was immunoSEQ multiplex PCR. In the table there are around 70,000 clones, around 87% of which are singletons. The source material was peripheral blood. Every receptor here comes from a woman in her late teens or twenties with acute or convalescent COVID-19. CDR3s include the opening cysteine and the closing phenylalanine or tryptophan. Each record gives: D gene, V gene, clone size, J gene, CDR3 DNA, CDR3 protein. A D gene is named only where the DNA matches it firmly. Some rows have no size entry. The others give once, few or many, or a class for an expanded clone.

d_gene: NA
v_gene: TRBV30
abundance: few
j_gene: TRBJ1-5
CDR3nt: TGTGCCTGGAGTGTAAGAGGGGGTGGCAATCAGCCCCAGCATTTT
CDR3aa: CAWSVRGGGNQPQHF

d_gene: NA
v_gene: TRBV21-1
abundance: NA
j_gene: TRBJ2-1
CDR3nt: TGTGCCAGCAGCGAAGACAGGGTTGGCTACAATGAGCAGTTCTTC
CDR3aa: CASSEDRVGYNEQFF

d_gene: TRBD1
v_gene: TRBV3-1/TRBV3-2
abundance: NA
j_gene: TRBJ1-1
CDR3nt: TGTGCCAGCAGCCAAGGGGGGGACAGGCTGAAAGCTTTCTTT
CDR3aa: CASSQGGDRLKAFF

d_gene: TRBD2
v_gene: TRBV15
abundance: NA
j_gene: TRBJ2-3
CDR3nt: TGTGCCACCAAAAGCGGGATTAGCACAGATACGCAGTATTTT
CDR3aa: CATKSGISTDTQYF

d_gene: TRBD1
v_gene: TRBV5-1
abundance: NA
j_gene: TRBJ1-1
CDR3nt: TGCGCCAGCAGTCAGGGGGTAAACACTGAAGCTTTCTTT
CDR3aa: CASSQGVNTEAFF

d_gene: TRBD2
v_gene: TRBV5-4
abundance: NA
j_gene: TRBJ2-3
CDR3nt: TGTGCCAGCAGCTTGGCACTAGCGGGAGCAAGAGATACGCAGTATTTT
CDR3aa: CASSLALAGARDTQYF

d_gene: NA
v_gene: TRBV11-1
abundance: NA
j_gene: TRBJ2-1
CDR3nt: TGTGCCAGCAGCTTAGGGCTTGACAATGAGCAGTTCTTC
CDR3aa: CASSLGLDNEQFF

d_gene: NA
v_gene: TRBV24-1
abundance: NA
j_gene: TRBJ1-1
CDR3nt: TGTGCCACCAGTGATTCGCACAGGGTGAGAAAGAACACTGAAGCTTTCTTT
CDR3aa: CATSDSHRVRKNTEAFF

d_gene: TRBD1
v_gene: TRBV6-5
abundance: NA
j_gene: TRBJ2-7
CDR3nt: TGTGCCAGCAGTTACTCCGACAGGGTCGGGCAGTACTTC
CDR3aa: CASSYSDRVGQYF

d_gene: TRBD1
v_gene: TRBV15
abundance: NA
j_gene: TRBJ1-1
CDR3nt: TGTGCCACCAGCAGGGCCCCCGGGACAGGGGGCCTGAACACTGAAGCTTTCTTT
CDR3aa: CATSRAPGTGGLNTEAFF

d_gene: TRBD1
v_gene: TRBV3-1/TRBV3-2
abundance: NA
j_gene: TRBJ1-6
CDR3nt: TGTGCCAGCAGCCAAGGGGACAGGGGTAATTCACCCCTCCACTTT
CDR3aa: CASSQGDRGNSPLHF

d_gene: TRBD2
v_gene: TRBV5-1
abundance: NA
j_gene: TRBJ2-1
CDR3nt: TGCGCCAGCAGCCCGAACCTAGCGGGGGGCACCTACAATGAGCAGTTCTTC
CDR3aa: CASSPNLAGGTYNEQFF

d_gene: NA
v_gene: TRBV7-2
abundance: NA
j_gene: TRBJ2-3
CDR3nt: TGTGCCAGCAGCTTAAGTGGGAGAGGAGATACGCAGTATTTT
CDR3aa: CASSLSGRGDTQYF

d_gene: NA
v_gene: TRBV5-5
abundance: NA
j_gene: TRBJ1-1
CDR3nt: TGTGCCAGCAGCCGAGACACCACGAACACTGAAGCTTTCTTT
CDR3aa: CASSRDTTNTEAFF

d_gene: TRBD2
v_gene: TRBV11-2
abundance: NA
j_gene: TRBJ2-1
CDR3nt: TGTGCCAGCAGCTTAGGAGCGGGGGACGATTACAATGAGCAGTTCTTC
CDR3aa: CASSLGAGDDYNEQFF

d_gene: TRBD1
v_gene: TRBV2
abundance: NA
j_gene: TRBJ1-1
CDR3nt: TGTGCCAGCACTGTACGGACAGGGGCAGGAAGGGGCACTGAAGCTTTCTTT
CDR3aa: CASTVRTGAGRGTEAFF

d_gene: NA
v_gene: TRBV30
abundance: NA
j_gene: TRBJ1-6
CDR3nt: TGTGCCTGGAGTCGGGAGAGAAATTCACCCCTCCACTTT
CDR3aa: CAWSRERNSPLHF

d_gene: TRBD1
v_gene: TRBV7-9
abundance: few
j_gene: TRBJ2-7
CDR3nt: TGTGCCAGCAGCGGTTCGGGACAGGGGGCTTACGAGCAGTACTTC
CDR3aa: CASSGSGQGAYEQYF

d_gene: NA
v_gene: TRBV28
abundance: few
j_gene: TRBJ1-2
CDR3nt: TGTGCCAGCAGTTTAGGAGCAATCAACAGGGTTTCTTTTGGCTACACCTTC
CDR3aa: CASSLGAINRVSFGYTF

d_gene: NA
v_gene: TRBV5-5
abundance: NA
j_gene: TRBJ1-2
CDR3nt: TGTGCCAGCAGCTTGGGGACACAACCCATCTATGGCTACACCTTC
CDR3aa: CASSLGTQPIYGYTF

d_gene: TRBD1
v_gene: TRBV5-1
abundance: NA
j_gene: TRBJ1-2
CDR3nt: TGCGCCAGCAGCTTGGCTCCGGGACAGGGCTATGGCTACACCTTC
CDR3aa: CASSLAPGQGYGYTF

d_gene: NA
v_gene: TRBV5-4
abundance: NA
j_gene: TRBJ1-1
CDR3nt: TGTGCCAGCAGCTTCAGGGGACAGAACACTGAAGCTTTCTTT
CDR3aa: CASSFRGQNTEAFF

d_gene: TRBD2
v_gene: TRBV11-2
abundance: NA
j_gene: TRBJ2-7
CDR3nt: TGTGCCAGCAGCTTAGCCCTCGGGACTAGCGGGATCGGGTCCTACGAGCAGTACTTC
CDR3aa: CASSLALGTSGIGSYEQYF

d_gene: NA
v_gene: TRBV11-2
abundance: NA
j_gene: TRBJ1-1
CDR3nt: TGTGCCAGCAGCTTAATGAGTTCCGGGGTTGAAGCTTTCTTT
CDR3aa: CASSLMSSGVEAFF

d_gene: TRBD1
v_gene: TRBV7-8
abundance: NA
j_gene: TRBJ2-2
CDR3nt: TGTGCCAGCAGCTTAGCCGGGACAGGCCTGAACACCGGGGAGCTGTTTTTT
CDR3aa: CASSLAGTGLNTGELFF

d_gene: TRBD1
v_gene: TRBV5-6
abundance: NA
j_gene: TRBJ1-2
CDR3nt: TGTGCCAGCAGTCGATCCCGGGACAGGGGGACAACCGTCTTCTATGGCTACACCTTC
CDR3aa: CASSRSRDRGTTVFYGYTF

d_gene: TRBD2
v_gene: TRBV28
abundance: NA
j_gene: TRBJ2-1
CDR3nt: TGTGCCAGCAGTAGCGGGGGGGCTCATGAGCAGTTCTTC
CDR3aa: CASSSGGAHEQFF

d_gene: TRBD2
v_gene: TRBV7-9
abundance: once
j_gene: TRBJ2-1
CDR3nt: TGTGCCAGCAGCTTAGTCACGGGAGGGGGCTACAATGAGCAGTTCTTC
CDR3aa: CASSLVTGGGYNEQFF

d_gene: NA
v_gene: TRBV5-8
abundance: NA
j_gene: TRBJ2-1
CDR3nt: TGTGCCAGCAGCTTGGATATAGCGAGATCCTACAATGAGCAGTTCTTC
CDR3aa: CASSLDIARSYNEQFF

d_gene: TRBD1
v_gene: TRBV4-1
abundance: NA
j_gene: TRBJ1-2
CDR3nt: TGCGCCAGCAGCCAACCGGACAGGGGGAGAGGGAACTATGGCTACACCTTC
CDR3aa: CASSQPDRGRGNYGYTF

d_gene: TRBD1
v_gene: TRBV5-4
abundance: NA
j_gene: TRBJ1-2
CDR3nt: TGTGCCAGCAGCTTGGAACAGGGGTTGGACTATGGCTACACCTTC
CDR3aa: CASSLEQGLDYGYTF

d_gene: NA
v_gene: TRBV5-4
abundance: NA
j_gene: TRBJ1-1
CDR3nt: TGTGCCAGCAGCTTAGGAATTTCGGGCACTGAAGCTTTCTTT
CDR3aa: CASSLGISGTEAFF

d_gene: TRBD2
v_gene: TRBV6-6
abundance: NA
j_gene: TRBJ2-3
CDR3nt: TGTGCCAGCAGGCGGACAGCGGGGGAAGATACGCAGTATTTT
CDR3aa: CASRRTAGEDTQYF

d_gene: TRBD2
v_gene: TRBV6-2/TRBV6-3
abundance: NA
j_gene: TRBJ2-3
CDR3nt: TGTGCCAGCACCCCTGTTCTGGGGACTACCATAAGCACAGATACGCAGTATTTT
CDR3aa: CASTPVLGTTISTDTQYF

d_gene: TRBD1
v_gene: TRBV28
abundance: NA
j_gene: TRBJ1-5
CDR3nt: TGTGCCAGCAGTTTCCCCGGGCAGGGGGCTCAATGGAATCAGCCCCAGCATTTT
CDR3aa: CASSFPGQGAQWNQPQHF

d_gene: NA
v_gene: TRBV6-5
abundance: NA
j_gene: TRBJ1-6
CDR3nt: TGTGCCAGCAGTTACGCGGCGGGCGATGGGGATTCACCCCTCCACTTT
CDR3aa: CASSYAAGDGDSPLHF

d_gene: NA
v_gene: TRBV5-4
abundance: NA
j_gene: TRBJ2-3
CDR3nt: TGTGCCAGCAGCTCAGGGAACCGGGGGAGCACAGATACGCAGTATTTT
CDR3aa: CASSSGNRGSTDTQYF

d_gene: NA
v_gene: TRBV3-1/TRBV3-2
abundance: NA
j_gene: TRBJ2-2
CDR3nt: TGTGCCAGCAGCCACCTGAGCCCGACAGCGAACACCGGGGAGCTGTTTTTT
CDR3aa: CASSHLSPTANTGELFF

d_gene: NA
v_gene: TRBV6-5
abundance: once
j_gene: TRBJ2-7
CDR3nt: TGTGCCAGCAGTAAGGGAGCTTCTAGATACTACGAGCAGTACTTC
CDR3aa: CASSKGASRYYEQYF

d_gene: TRBD1
v_gene: TRBV14
abundance: NA
j_gene: TRBJ2-7
CDR3nt: TGTGCCAGCAGCGGCCGGGACAGGGTCCCCTACGAGCAGTACTTC
CDR3aa: CASSGRDRVPYEQYF

d_gene: NA
v_gene: TRBV5-1
abundance: NA
j_gene: TRBJ2-5
CDR3nt: TGCGCCAGCAGCTCATCACTCACAGGGATGGAAGAGACCCAGTACTTC
CDR3aa: CASSSSLTGMEETQYF

d_gene: TRBD1
v_gene: TRBV2
abundance: NA
j_gene: TRBJ1-1
CDR3nt: TGTGCCAGCAGTGACCAGGGGGCAGGCACTGAAGCTTTCTTT
CDR3aa: CASSDQGAGTEAFF

d_gene: NA
v_gene: TRBV11-2
abundance: once
j_gene: TRBJ2-1
CDR3nt: TGTGCCAGCAGCTTAGATCAGGGAAATCTGTACAATGAGCAGTTCTTC
CDR3aa: CASSLDQGNLYNEQFF